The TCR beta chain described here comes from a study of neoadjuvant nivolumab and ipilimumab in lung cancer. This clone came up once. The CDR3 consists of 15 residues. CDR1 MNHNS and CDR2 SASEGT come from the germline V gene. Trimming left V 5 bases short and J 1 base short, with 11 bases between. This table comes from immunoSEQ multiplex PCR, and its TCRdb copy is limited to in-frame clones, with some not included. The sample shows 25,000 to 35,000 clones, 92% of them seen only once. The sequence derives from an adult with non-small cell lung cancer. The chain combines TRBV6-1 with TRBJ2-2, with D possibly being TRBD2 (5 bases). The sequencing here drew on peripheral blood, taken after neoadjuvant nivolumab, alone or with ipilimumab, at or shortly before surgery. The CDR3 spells CASSQSGRNTGELFF. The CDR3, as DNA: TGTGCCAGCAGTCAAAGCGGAAGGAACACCGGGGAGCTGTTTTTT.